This T cell receptor (beta chain) was captured in a study of blood T cell repertoires in COVID-19 (dated by TCRdb to 2019 to 2021). Regarding the research as a whole: Samples covering the acute and convalescent phases of COVID-19 were provided by collaborators in the United States, Italy and Spain. The repertoires were released in a freely available public database meant as a resource for research on the immune response to SARS-CoV-2. Samples were obtained from the ongoing ImmuneRACE study (first 160 participants) and from 1,000 to 1,500 subjects provided by 6 global collaborators. Deeply sampled blood TCRbeta repertoires from subjects exposed to, actively infected with, or recovered from COVID-19 were included in the dataset. Sample metadata almost always included a de-identified subject ID, COVID-19 status, age in years and sex. Where available, HLA class I and class II types were obtained from metadata supplied by the sample provider rather than from assay-based typing. The prospective study material was composed of cDNA or gDNA derived from T cells, B-cell-depleted T cells, or PBMCs.

General study outcomes and caveats: Clinical and demographic metadata were provided uncurated, with the amount varying by source and participant.

V lost 4 bases and J lost 3 bases, and the count of bases not matched to a germline gene is 8. The CDR3 holds 16 amino acids from the cysteine to the phenylalanine. The entry retains the CDR3 DNA only, 48 bases that are in frame from base 1. In the germline V gene, CDR1 corresponds to MGHRA and CDR2 to YSYEKL. Each collaborating institution followed its own protocols to collect whole blood in K2EDTA tubes. For TCRbeta analysis, collaborators shipped samples in one of three forms: frozen whole blood, isolated PBMCs, or DNA extracted from either of those sample types. On this clone: Its antigen specificity is not known. Per-nucleotide qualities are absent, and no much larger clonotype sits a single base away.

The immunoSEQ Assay, a bias-controlled multiplex PCR, was used to amplify TCRbeta CDR3 regions from genomic DNA. Per the original workflow: The number of nucleated cells in each sample was estimated from the amplification of reference gene primers within the assay. To quantify the absolute abundance of each unique TCRbeta CDR3 rearrangement, sequence reads were collapsed and filtered. For each sample, productive Simpson clonality was calculated by taking the square root of Simpson's diversity index across productive rearrangements. Entries here come from immuneACCESS through TCRdb and include only in-frame sequences with V and J called. Some clones fail to appear in such tables; in the studies checked, an unresolved V gene covers under half of the shortfall, and the cause of the remainder is unknown. The V and J calls and clone size are taken from that table; D and trimming were inferred from the DNA. Present in this sample are some 460,000 clones, around 89% of which were seen just once. The biggest ten clones account for approximately 4.5% of the sample.

The sequencing input was peripheral blood. This TCR derives from a young woman with acute or convalescent COVID-19. Here the chain combines TRBV4-1 and TRBJ1-2; a stretch of 10 junction bases matches TRBD1. The CDR3 here reads CASSRAPTGGDYGYTF. The DNA is TGCGCCAGCAGCCGAGCCCCGACAGGGGGCGACTATGGCTACACCTTC.